This T cell receptor (beta chain) was sequenced for a study of blood T cell repertoires in COVID-19. In the study overall: The origin of the acute and convalescent COVID-19 samples was the United States, Italy and Spain.

Sequencing used immunoSEQ multiplex PCR; TCRdb keeps in-frame clones, though not all of them. The table lists about 210,000 clones, about nine tenths of them singletons, with approximately 1.5% in the top ten. The CDR3 length is 14 residues. The V gene end was trimmed by 7 bases and the J gene end by 2 bases; junction bases not matched to a gene: 8. Germline V CDR1 and CDR2: SQVTM, ANQGSEA. The chain carries TRBV29-1 and TRBJ1-1, with TRBD1 identical over 9 bases. Sequenced sample: peripheral blood. This TCR derives from a man younger than 35 with active or convalescent COVID-19. For the CDR3, the DNA is TGCAGCGCTGCTACAGGGGGCCTTAACACTGAAGCTTTCTTT. This sequence encodes CSAATGGLNTEAFF.